This passage covers 20 T cell receptor beta chains from one sample sequenced in a study of PD-1 blockade in classical Hodgkin lymphoma. Profiling relied on immunoSEQ multiplex PCR, and the TCRdb table lists in-frame clones only, not all of them. The data show tens of thousands of clones, roughly nine tenths seen once. Every single patient, without exception, relapsed after autologous stem cell transplantation, and brentuximab vedotin exposure varied. The material was peripheral blood mononuclear cells (PBMCs), obtained before the second cycle of nivolumab. Source of these receptors: a human donor with classical Hodgkin lymphoma.

CDR3 nucleotides: TGTGCCAGCAGTCCCTCCCGGGACAACTATGGCTACACCTTC. Encoded protein: CASSPSRDNYGYTF. The rearrangement uses TRBV27 and TRBJ1-2, with D possibly being TRBD1 (5 bases). Germline V CDR1 and CDR2: MNHEY, SMNVEV (reference sequence). V shed 5 bases and J shed 2 bases, with 12 bases lying between them. The CDR3 covers 14 residues.

This clone was counted once. The V and J genes are TRBV7-9 and TRBJ1-4, with D possibly being TRBD1 (5 bases). The germline V gene encodes CDR1 SEHNR and CDR2 FQNEAQ (reference sequence). The CDR3 runs 16 residues. V lost 5 bases, J lost 3 bases, and 16 bases lay in between. The CDR3 loop reads CASSPGRRVSNEKLFF. The CDR3 region has the DNA TGTGCCAGCAGCCCAGGGCGCAGGGTGTCTAATGAAAAACTGTTTTTT.

Points on this clone: The junction departs from germline at one end; a sequencing error may be responsible. The chain joins TRBV7-7 to TRBJ2-1; D may match TRBD1 or TRBD2 (5 bases each). The CDR3 totals 13 residues. Germline lookup yields CDR1 SSHAT and CDR2 FNYEAQ (reference sequence). CDR3 in amino acids: CASSFALRDEQFF. CDR3 nucleotide sequence: TGTGCTAGCAGCTTCGCCCTACGGGACGAGCAGTTCTTC.

This chain connects TRBV5-1 to TRBJ2-1; 11 bases are shared with TRBD2. With 3 bases clipped from V and 7 bases from J, the junction kept 3 bases outside the gene matches. CDR1 SGHRS and CDR2 YFSETQ come from the germline V gene. This CDR3 spans 14 amino acids. The CDR3 DNA is TGCGCCAGCAGCTCGGGACTAGCGGATAATGAGCAGTTCTTC. Encoded protein: CASSSGLADNEQFF.

This clone was observed once. V and J are TRBV12-2 and TRBJ1-3. TRBV12-2 is shown as a pseudogene. This CDR3 contains 14 residues. The CDR3: CASRFWSSGNTIYF. Written as DNA, the CDR3 is TGTGCAAGTCGGTTCTGGAGCTCTGGAAACACCATATATTTT.

The V call is TRBV5-6, the J call TRBJ1-2; 10 bases align to TRBD1. The CDR3 is 14 residues long. The germline V gene has CDR1 SGHDT and CDR2 YYEEEE. Trimming removed 2 bases from V and 4 bases from J; junction bases left unmatched: 2. The CDR3 sequence is CASSLGTGVYGYTF. DNA of the CDR3: TGTGCCAGCAGCTTAGGGACAGGGGTCTATGGCTACACCTTC.

This clone was detected only a few times. The chain combines TRBV11-2 with TRBJ1-1; 9 bases fit TRBD1. The J segment lost 5 bases and the V segment lost 4 bases, leaving 5 bases of the junction unmatched. The germline V gene has CDR1 SGHAT and CDR2 FQNNGV. This CDR3 has 14 amino acids. The CDR3 DNA follows: TGTGCCAGCAGCTCGACAGGGGGGAGGACTGAAGCTTTCTTT. Amino acid sequence: CASSSTGGRTEAFF. Complete variable domain (other parts from reference TRBV11-2 and TRBJ1-1): EAGVAQSPRYKIIEKRQSVAFWCNPISGHATLYWYQQILGQGPKLLIQFQNNGVVDDSQLPKDRFSAERLKGVDSTLKIQPAKLEDSAVYLCASSSTGGRTEAFFGQGTRLTVV.

The genes are TRBV4-2 and TRBJ1-2; 8 bases match TRBD1. The CDR3 is 14 residues long. V trimming: 0 bases; J trimming: 5 bases; junction bases outside the gene matches: 2. CDR1 and CDR2 (germline): LGHNA, YNFKEQ. The DNA for the CDR3 is TGTGCCAGCAGCCAAGAGACAGGGGTTTATGGCTACACCTTC. Translation: CASSQETGVYGYTF.

The J gene is TRBJ2-3, the V gene TRBV6-5; 8 positions agree with TRBD1. CDR1 MNHEY and CDR2 SVGAGI come from the germline V gene. The CDR3 sequence is 16 residues long. Trimming at V came to 0 bases and at J to 3 bases, leaving 5 bases not matched to a gene. In DNA form, the CDR3 reads TGTGCCAGCAGTTACTCAACAGGGGGTGGTACAGATACGCAGTATTTT. Its protein product is CASSYSTGGGTDTQYF.

This chain uses TRBV9 with TRBJ2-7; 7 nucleotides line up with TRBD2. V shed 5 bases, J shed 2 bases, and the junction held 10 bases outside the gene matches. The CDR3 sequence is 15 residues long. Germline lookup yields CDR1 SGDLS and CDR2 YYNGEE. The CDR3, as DNA: TGTGCCAGCAGTCCCACCCCCAGCGGGACCTACGAGCAGTACTTC. Protein sequence: CASSPTPSGTYEQYF.

The chain uses TRBV5-1 and TRBJ2-7; D unclear. The length of the CDR3 is 13 residues. The germline CDR1 and CDR2 sequences are SGHRS and YFSETQ. The germline V and J ends were trimmed by 4 bases and 3 bases, with 11 bases remaining between them. CDR3: CASSQTDLYEQYF. CDR3 nucleotides: TGCGCCAGCAGCCAAACAGATCTCTACGAGCAGTACTTC.

V is TRBV7-9 and J is TRBJ1-4; 12 bases match TRBD1. Germline V lookup: CDR1 SEHNR, CDR2 FQNEAQ (reference sequence). The CDR3 covers 15 residues. V shed 7 bases, J shed 12 bases, and the junction held 12 bases outside the gene matches. The CDR3 spells CASTEAGTGGQELFF. The CDR3 DNA reads as TGTGCCAGCACCGAGGCCGGGACAGGGGGCCAGGAACTGTTTTTT.

This clone was picked up a small number of times. The V and J genes are TRBV5-1 and TRBJ1-1; a weak D match, TRBD1 (5 bases). The V end was cut by 7 bases, the J end by 4 bases, with 29 bases between. The CDR3 has 18 residues. Germline V gives CDR1 SGHRS, CDR2 YFSETQ. CDR3 sequence: CASRWGSGLTVGGTEAFF. CDR3 in DNA: TGCGCCAGCCGATGGGGATCTGGGTTAACGGTCGGGGGCACTGAAGCTTTCTTT.

This clone was recorded once. The rearrangement joins TRBV29-1 to TRBJ2-2, with 11 positions matching TRBD2. CDR1 and CDR2 (germline): SQVTM, ANQGSEA. Trimming removed 6 bases from V and 6 bases from J; junction bases left unmatched: 6. This CDR3 has 14 residues. CDR3 in DNA: TGCAGCGTCGGATTGGGACTAGCGGCCGGGGAGCTGTTTTTT. It encodes CSVGLGLAAGELFF.

J is TRBJ2-7 and V is TRBV10-2; D is possibly TRBD2 (7 bases). The CDR3 sequence is 16 residues long. V lost 0 bases and J 0 bases, leaving 12 bases between the germline ends. Germline V lookup: CDR1 WSHSY, CDR2 SAAADI. The CDR3 DNA follows: TGCGCCAGCAGTGAGTCGGGGGGGCTAAGCTCCTACGAGCAGTACTTC. Residues: CASSESGGLSSYEQYF.

This chain joins TRBV19 and TRBJ2-2; 8 nucleotides agree with TRBD1. V dropped 5 bases and J dropped 2; count of bases not matched to a gene: 4. Germline V CDR1 and CDR2: LNHDA, SQIVND (reference sequence). The CDR3 is 15 amino acids. CDR3 amino acids: CASSGDRGNTGELFF. CDR3 sequence (DNA): TGTGCCAGTAGTGGTGACAGGGGAAACACCGGGGAGCTGTTTTTT.

V and J are TRBV28 and TRBJ2-3; 10 bases fit TRBD1. V lost 5 bases, J lost 2 bases, and 7 bases stayed unmatched. The length of the CDR3 is 16 residues. Germline values: CDR1 MDHEN, CDR2 SYDVKM. CDR3 residues: CASSITGQGITDTQYF. The CDR3 bases are TGTGCCAGCAGTATAACGGGACAGGGGATCACAGATACGCAGTATTTT.

The chain joins TRBV27 to TRBJ2-7, with 9 positions matching TRBD2. This CDR3 contains 13 residues. The ends lost 6 bases at V and 4 bases at J; junction bases unmatched: 4. Germline-derived CDR1 and CDR2 are MNHEY and SMNVEV (reference sequence). CDR3 protein: CASSPSGAYEQYF. The CDR3 coding sequence is TGTGCCAGCAGCCCTAGCGGGGCTTACGAGCAGTACTTC.

The rearrangement links TRBV7-9 to TRBJ2-3; D remains ambiguous. Trimming cost V 6 bases and J 0 bases, with 7 bases left between them. The CDR3 totals 13 residues. Germline CDR1 reads SEHNR; CDR2 reads FQNEAQ (reference sequence). This CDR3 is CASRPLSTDTQYF. The DNA of the CDR3 is TGTGCCAGCAGGCCTCTAAGCACAGATACGCAGTATTTT.

This clone has just one count. This chain connects TRBV7-2 to TRBJ1-2; D unclear. This CDR3 contains 17 residues. V gave up 5 bases and J gave up 5 bases, with 24 bases separating them. In germline, CDR1 is SGHTA, CDR2 FQGNSA. The CDR3 nucleotides are TGTGCCAGCAGCCCAACGACCTCCCCCCCTGCAATATATGGCTACACCTTC. This encodes CASSPTTSPPAIYGYTF.